Here is one T cell receptor beta chain with its context. As yet, its antigen is unknown. Time point given: pretreatment peripheral blood. The number of samples from each patient was between 1 and 8, taken pretreatment and on-treatment. After removal of 1 base from V and 6 bases from J, the junction contained 7 bases not matched to a gene. The CDR3 has 17 residues. Per germline, CDR1 MGHRA and CDR2 YSYEKL. Sequencing used immunoSEQ multiplex PCR; TCRdb keeps in-frame clones, though not all of them. The sample records approximately 50,000 clones, around 86% being singletons. The source of the sample is a study of PD-L1 blockade in urothelial cancer. Whole-study context: Blood underwent analysis 3 weeks (second dose) and 6 weeks after treatment began.

General observations from the study: Sub-median blood TCR clonality before treatment predicted longer survival.

The specimen comprised PBMCs, sampled around atezolizumab (anti-PD-L1) treatment. This rearrangement joins TRBV4-1 to TRBJ2-4; 12 bases line up with TRBD2. This receptor was obtained from a man aged 50-60 years with urothelial cancer. CDR3 sequence (DNA): TGCGCCAGCAGCCAAGGGAGACTAGCGGGAGTTAGAAACATTCAGTACTTC. This translates into CASSQGRLAGVRNIQYF.